These 29 T cell receptor beta chains were all obtained from the same sample, sequenced in a study of blood T cells in healthy people across ages. The use of a sample-barcoded 5' primer and a J-beta primer mix characterized a second PCR of about 7 to 12 cycles. One entry per CDR3 protein, called by TCRdb with MiXCR from the 5' RACE reads. The sample records 1.5 million to 2 million distinct CDR3 sequences, around half being singletons. The specimen sequenced was blood. These receptor sequences come from a woman aged 40 to 55 in good health.

The V and J genes are TRBV18 and TRBJ2-3, with 7 bases fitting TRBD2. The length of the CDR3 is 15 residues. The ends lost 8 bases at V and 8 bases at J; junction bases unmatched: 16. Germline loops: CDR1 KGHSH, CDR2 LQKENI. CDR3 nucleotide sequence: TGTGCCAGCGCGTCTGGGACTCACACGGGGGGTACGCAGTATTTT. Translation gives CASASGTHTGGTQYF.

This clonotype appeared a few times. The chain links TRBV6-5 to TRBJ2-1; 11 nucleotides agree with TRBD2. Germline CDR1 and CDR2: MNHEY and SVGAGI. The CDR3 runs to 16 residues. Unmatched junction bases numbered 3, after V lost 0 bases and J lost 5 bases. The CDR3 region has the DNA TGTGCCAGCAGTTACTCGGCTAGCGGGGGGAACAATGAGCAGTTCTTC. Protein sequence: CASSYSASGGNNEQFF.

V gene TRBV7-9 combines with J gene TRBJ2-5; 8 positions match TRBD1. The junction had 11 bases not matched to a gene; V was cut back by 5 bases and J by 0 bases. The germline V gene has CDR1 SEHNR and CDR2 FQNEAQ (reference sequence). The CDR3 has 17 residues. CDR3 region: CASSKHPTGVYQETQYF. The CDR3 DNA is TGTGCCAGCAGCAAACACCCGACAGGGGTGTACCAAGAGACCCAGTACTTC.

In this sample, this clonotype turned up once. V is TRBV5-1 and J is TRBJ2-7, with D possibly matching TRBD1 (6 bases). Trimming pared 0 bases from V and 0 bases from J, leaving 13 bases between. The germline V gene encodes CDR1 SGHRS and CDR2 YFSETQ. The CDR3 contains 16 residues. CDR3 residues: CASSLVRQESSYEQYF. The CDR3 bases are TGCGCCAGCAGCTTGGTGCGACAGGAGAGCTCCTACGAGCAGTACTTC.

The genes are TRBV20-1 and TRBJ2-7; possibly TRBD1 for D (7 bases). TRBJ2-5 matches the DNA end more closely, so the J call is doubtful. CDR3 length: 14 residues. The germline V gene has CDR1 DFQATT and CDR2 SNEGSKA (reference sequence). As DNA, the CDR3 is TGCAGTGCTAGGCGGGGACAGAGGACGGAGACCCAGTACTTC. Translating it yields CSARRGQRTETQYF.

The sample holds a few counts of this clonotype. V usage is TRBV20-1 and J usage is TRBJ2-1; TRBD2 is a possible D gene (6 bases). Trimming shortened V by 6 bases and J by 7 bases, and 16 bases separated the two germline ends. Germline lookup yields CDR1 DFQATT and CDR2 SNEGSKA (reference sequence). The CDR3 loop spans 13 amino acids. CDR3 sequence reads: CSAPGERANEQFF. CDR3 sequence (DNA): TGCAGTGCACCTGGGGAGCGGGCTAATGAGCAGTTCTTC.

The genes are TRBV5-1 and TRBJ2-4, with a weak D call TRBD1 (6 bases). Matching the DNA end better, TRBJ2-7 makes the J call doubtful. CDR1 SGHRS and CDR2 YFSETQ come from the germline V gene. The CDR3 totals 13 residues. CDR3 nucleotides: TGCGCCAGCAGGCCCCGGGACAACTACGAGCAGTACTTC. Its translation is CASRPRDNYEQYF.

V is TRBV20-1 and J is TRBJ1-2; perhaps TRBD1 as D (5 bases). Trimming took 6 bases from V and 8 from J, leaving 19 bases between them. The CDR3 covers 13 residues. Germline V gene sequence: CDR1 DFQATT, CDR2 SNEGSKA (reference sequence). The CDR3 region has the DNA TGCAGTGCCCCCCAAGGGGACCAGGGCGGCTACACCTTC. This encodes CSAPQGDQGGYTF.

This chain connects TRBV28 to TRBJ2-5; 8 bases are a match to TRBD2. The CDR3 spans 17 residues. Germline CDR1 reads MDHEN; CDR2 reads SYDVKM. With 3 bases clipped from V and 2 bases from J, the junction kept 11 bases outside the gene matches. CDR3 bases: TGTGCCAGCAGTTTTCGGGCTTTGGGCGGGGGGCAAGAGACCCAGTACTTC. Encoded protein: CASSFRALGGGQETQYF.

This clonotype was counted between two and nine times. DNA for the CDR3: TGTGCCAGCAGTCACCACACTACTAGCGGCCGACAAGAGACCCAGTACTTC. Protein product: CASSHHTTSGRQETQYF. This chain joins TRBV6-2 or TRBV6-3 and TRBJ2-5, with 8 bases fitting TRBD2. Germline lookup yields CDR1 MNHEY and CDR2 SVGEGT. The CDR3 runs to 17 residues. V dropped 5 bases and J dropped 2; count of bases not matched to a gene: 13.

This clonotype was observed a few times. CDR3 protein: CASHLGNEQFF. The CDR3 DNA sequence: TGTGCCAGCCACTTGGGGAATGAGCAGTTCTTC. This chain links TRBV27 with TRBJ2-1; D gene ambiguous. The CDR3 length is 11 residues. Trimming shortened V by 8 bases and J by 7 bases, and 9 bases separated the two germline ends. The V gene's germline CDR1 is MNHEY and CDR2 SMNVEV (reference sequence).

This clonotype appeared a few times. The rearrangement joins TRBV10-3 to TRBJ2-5; D may correspond to TRBD1 or TRBD2 (5 bases each). The CDR3 is 13 amino acids. V was clipped by 6 bases and J by 0 bases, with 8 bases between them. Germline lookup yields CDR1 ENHRY and CDR2 SYGVKD. The DNA for the CDR3 is TGTGCCATCAGGGGGGAGTACCAAGAGACCCAGTACTTC. The encoded protein is CAIRGEYQETQYF.

This sequence joins TRBV7-9 and TRBJ2-7; 8 bases map to TRBD2. The junction had 6 bases not matched to a gene; V was cut back by 5 bases and J by 0 bases. CDR3 size: 15 residues. Germline V gives CDR1 SEHNR, CDR2 FQNEAQ (reference sequence). The CDR3 spells CASSPRTSLSYEQYF. In DNA, the CDR3 is TGTGCCAGCAGCCCGCGGACTAGCCTCTCCTACGAGCAGTACTTC.

This clonotype occurred a few times. The gene calls are TRBV2 and TRBJ2-7; 7 nucleotides line up with TRBD1. Germline V gene sequence: CDR1 SNHLY, CDR2 FYNNEI. Trimming at V came to 7 bases and at J to 3 bases, leaving 6 bases not matched to a gene. The CDR3 runs to 13 residues. CDR3 nucleotide sequence: TGTGCCAGCAACCCAGGGGGAAACTACGAGCAGTACTTC. It encodes CASNPGGNYEQYF.

The chain joins TRBV2 to TRBJ2-1, with D possibly matching TRBD2 (5 bases). The ends were cut back, 7 bases at V and 6 bases at J, with 13 bases in the middle. CDR3 size: 13 residues. Germline values: CDR1 SNHLY, CDR2 FYNNEI. The CDR3: CASKLEAGNEQFF. The CDR3 DNA sequence: TGTGCCAGCAAATTGGAGGCAGGCAATGAGCAGTTCTTC.

V and J are TRBV7-2 and TRBJ2-4, with 7 bases lining up with TRBD2. The end of the DNA aligns better with TRBJ2-7, so the J call may be wrong. The CDR3 spans 17 residues. Germline V gene sequence: CDR1 SGHTA, CDR2 FQGNSA. The CDR3 protein is CASSLVGGGAQDYEQYF. CDR3 nucleotides: TGTGCCAGCAGCTTAGTGGGGGGAGGGGCCCAGGACTACGAGCAGTACTTC.

The chain employs TRBV15 and TRBJ2-5; possibly TRBD1 for D (5 bases). The J call may not be correct, given that the DNA end is closer to TRBJ2-7. This CDR3 has 14 amino acids. Germline V gene data show CDR1 as LNHNV and CDR2 as YYDKDF (reference sequence). The CDR3 sequence is CATSSPRGFHEQYF. The CDR3, as DNA: TGTGCCACCAGCAGTCCAAGGGGCTTCCACGAGCAGTACTTC.

This clonotype was counted a few times. The V call is TRBV21-1, the J call TRBJ2-7. TRBV21-1 is a pseudogene. The CDR3 contains 13 residues. The chain's CDR3 is CASSPSGCYEQYF. The CDR3 coding sequence is TGTGCCAGCAGCCCGTCGGGGTGCTACGAGCAGTACTTC.

This chain uses TRBV28 with TRBJ2-7; 11 bases match TRBD2. CDR1 is MDHEN and CDR2 is SYDVKM in the germline V gene. The CDR3 runs to 15 residues. J was trimmed by 1 base and V by 6 bases; bases with no gene match: 5. Written as DNA, the CDR3 is TGTGCCAGCAGGGGCCGGACTAGCGGGTCCTACGAGCAGTACTTC. This encodes CASRGRTSGSYEQYF.

This clonotype was detected a few times. The V and J genes are TRBV6-2 or TRBV6-3 and TRBJ2-7; 9 nucleotides match TRBD1. This CDR3 comprises 14 residues. CDR1 MNHEY and CDR2 SVGEGT come from the germline V gene. V gave up 2 bases and J gave up 5 bases; unmatched junction bases: 4. The CDR3 coding sequence is TGTGCCAGCAGTTACACGACAGGGGGTCACGAGCAGTACTTC. Encoded protein: CASSYTTGGHEQYF.

The rearrangement links TRBV6-6 to TRBJ2-5, with D perhaps TRBD2 (5 bases). The closer fit of TRBJ2-7 to the DNA end suggests the J call may be wrong. The germline V gene has CDR1 MNHNY and CDR2 SVGAGI (reference sequence). CDR3 length equals 13 residues. CDR3 region: CASSASREGEQYF. CDR3 DNA sequence: TGTGCCAGCAGTGCCTCCCGTGAGGGCGAGCAGTACTTC.

This clonotype was detected once. This chain joins TRBV7-2 and TRBJ2-1, with TRBD1 as a possible D gene (7 bases). The end of the DNA aligns better with TRBJ2-7, so the J call may be wrong. Germline V gene lookup returns CDR1 SGHTA and CDR2 FQGNSA. The CDR3 length is 16 residues. The CDR3 spells CASSPRGTVSYNEQYF. CDR3 in DNA: TGTGCCAGCAGCCCTCGGGGGACAGTCTCCTACAATGAGCAGTACTTC.

This chain links TRBV6-2 or TRBV6-3 with TRBJ2-7, with D maybe TRBD1 (6 bases). The V gene's germline CDR1 is MNHEY and CDR2 SVGEGT. The V and J ends lost 5 bases and 1 base respectively, with 15 bases between them. This CDR3 has 15 amino acids. The CDR3: CASSIDRSRSYEQYF. Here the CDR3 DNA reads TGTGCCAGCAGTATCGACAGGTCCCGATCCTACGAGCAGTACTTC.

This clonotype was observed a few times. The V call is TRBV4-3, the J call TRBJ1-5, with D hard to call. Germline V gene data show CDR1 as LGHNA and CDR2 as YSLEER. This CDR3 spans 15 amino acids. The V end lost 0 bases, the J end lost 2 bases, and 8 bases lay between the germline ends. DNA of the CDR3: TGCGCCAGCAGCCAAGATCCCGGGGGCAATCAGCCCCAGCATTTT. It translates to CASSQDPGGNQPQHF.

The V and J genes are TRBV11-2 and TRBJ2-1; 8 bases map to TRBD2. CDR1 and CDR2 (germline): SGHAT, FQNNGV. The junction had 11 bases not matched to a gene; V was cut back by 5 bases and J by 8 bases. The CDR3 has 15 amino acids. The CDR3 nucleotides are TGTGCCAGCAGCCCCCGGGGACTAGTAGACCATGAGCAGTTCTTC. Translating gives CASSPRGLVDHEQFF.

The chain uses TRBV14 and TRBJ2-5; D is undetermined. V lost 4 bases to trimming and J lost 2 bases, with 14 bases between them. The CDR3 totals 15 residues. Germline V lookup: CDR1 SGHDN, CDR2 FVKESK. DNA of the CDR3: TGTGCCAGCAGCCCCTCGCCGGCATCACAAGAGACCCAGTACTTC. This translates into CASSPSPASQETQYF.

This clonotype was counted between two and nine times. CDR3 sequence (DNA): TGCGCCAGCAGCTTCGGGCAGTTCTCCTACAATGAGCAGTTCTTC. Translation gives CASSFGQFSYNEQFF. The chain is built from TRBV5-1 and TRBJ2-1; D is unresolved. This CDR3 spans 15 amino acids. Germline assignment: CDR1 SGHRS and CDR2 YFSETQ. V lost 2 bases and J lost 0, with 9 bases in between.

This clonotype showed up just a few times. This chain links TRBV9 with TRBJ1-2; possibly TRBD1 for D (5 bases). The CDR3 consists of 13 residues. V was cut by 4 bases and J by 5 bases, with 12 bases left in between. Looked up from germline, CDR1 is SGDLS and CDR2 is YYNGEE. The CDR3 nucleotides are TGTGCCAGCAGCCTGGGACTCACATATGGCTACACCTTC. Its translation: CASSLGLTYGYTF. Full variable domain (missing parts from reference TRBV9 and TRBJ1-2): DSGVTQTPKHLITATGQRVTLRCSPRSGDLSVYWYQQSLDQGLQFLIQYYNGEERAKGNILERFSAQQFPDLHSELNLSSLELGDSALYFCASSLGLTYGYTFGSGTRLTVV.

The CDR3 sequence: CASTLGQTINQPQHF. The DNA of the CDR3 is TGTGCCAGCACCTTGGGACAGACAATCAATCAGCCCCAGCATTTT. This sequence joins TRBV12-3 or TRBV12-4 and TRBJ1-5; 7 positions match TRBD1. V was clipped by 7 bases and J by 3 bases; unmatched bases: 9. This CDR3 spans 15 amino acids.